The rows below give T cell receptor beta chains drawn from one sample of a study of blood T cell repertoires in COVID-19. Here immunoSEQ multiplex PCR was the method, and the copy in TCRdb shows in-frame clones only, minus some. The sample contains approximately 220,000 clones, 87% of which appear only once. Sequences were obtained from PBMCs or T cells enriched from blood (not recorded which). The origin of the receptors is a woman aged 25 to 39 with acute COVID-19. The CDR3 runs from the conserved cysteine through the conserved F or W. The D gene is left open where the match is weak. Clone sizes are given selectively: once, few, many, or a class where the clone is expanded.

TRBJ2-5 . . TRBV27 CASSLSWGLPKETQYF TGTGCCAGCAGTTTATCTTGGGGACTCCCGAAAGAGACCCAGTACTTC
TRBJ1-5 . TRBD1 TRBV7-8 CASSFATGTGGYQPQHF TGTGCCAGCAGCTTCGCAACCGGGACAGGGGGGTATCAGCCCCAGCATTTT
TRBJ1-1 . TRBD1 TRBV5-1 CASSPMTGANTEAFF TGCGCCAGCAGCCCCATGACAGGGGCGAACACTGAAGCTTTCTTT
TRBJ1-3 . . TRBV19 CASSAQAGTLSGNTIYF TGTGCCAGTAGTGCGCAAGCCGGGACACTCTCTGGAAACACCATATATTTT
TRBJ1-5 once TRBD1 TRBV10-3 CAISSTGQGEPQHF TGTGCCATCAGCAGCACGGGACAGGGGGAGCCCCAGCATTTT
TRBJ1-1 . . TRBV6-4 CASSDGEGGTEAFF TGTGCCAGCAGTGACGGGGAAGGGGGCACTGAAGCTTTCTTT
TRBJ2-1 . . TRBV6-6 CASSWKTAANEQFF TGTGCCAGCAGTTGGAAAACAGCGGCCAATGAGCAGTTCTTC
TRBJ1-5 . . TRBV12-5 CASGLVTGFHQPQHF TGTGCTAGTGGTTTGGTTACAGGGTTCCATCAGCCCCAGCATTTT
TRBJ2-3 . . TRBV3-1/TRBV3-2 CASSRSEDTQYF TGTGCCAGCAGCCGGAGTGAGGATACGCAGTATTTT
TRBJ2-7 . . TRBV9 CASSVEDIGIYEQYF TGTGCCAGCAGCGTAGAAGACATCGGAATCTACGAGCAGTACTTC
TRBJ1-4 . . TRBV3-1/TRBV3-2 CASSQVGAAGNEKLFF TGTGCCAGCAGCCAAGTTGGAGCAGCCGGTAATGAAAAACTGTTTTTT
TRBJ1-1 . . TRBV7-6 CASSLQKNTEAFF TGTGCCAGCAGCCTGCAGAAGAACACTGAAGCTTTCTTT
TRBJ1-1 few . TRBV7-8 CASSPGGRAFF TGTGCCAGCAGCCCCGGAGGGCGGGCTTTCTTT
TRBJ2-7 once . TRBV11-2 CASSFLLRVSYEQYF TGTGCCAGCAGCTTCTTATTGCGAGTCTCCTACGAGCAGTACTTC
TRBJ1-1 . . TRBV5-1 CASSLGHRYTEAFF TGCGCCAGCAGCTTGGGACACAGGTACACTGAAGCTTTCTTT
TRBJ1-1 . TRBD1 TRBV7-2 CASSSGTAALTEAFF TGTGCCAGCAGCTCCGGGACAGCCGCGTTGACTGAAGCTTTCTTT
TRBJ2-1 once TRBD2 TRBV4-3 CASSQLAGVNNEQFF TGCGCCAGCAGCCAACTAGCGGGGGTGAACAATGAGCAGTTCTTC
TRBJ1-1 . . TRBV7-2 CASSSTLGPPTGNTEAFF TGTGCCAGCAGCTCCACCTTGGGGCCCCCCACAGGGAACACTGAAGCTTTCTTT
TRBJ2-5 . TRBD2 TRBV29-1 CSALAGEETQYF TGCAGCGCCCTAGCGGGGGAAGAGACCCAGTACTTC
TRBJ1-3 . TRBD1 TRBV25-1 CASSVLPDRAGNTIYF TGTGCCAGCAGTGTACTTCCGGACAGGGCTGGAAACACCATATATTTT
TRBJ1-6 . . TRBV10-3 CAISGGQPNSPLHF TGTGCCATCAGTGGTGGGCAGCCAAATTCACCCCTCCACTTT
TRBJ2-7 . TRBD1 TRBV3-1/TRBV3-2 CASSQEADRADDEQYF TGTGCCAGCAGCCAAGAGGCGGACAGGGCGGACGACGAGCAGTACTTC
TRBJ2-7 once . TRBV29-1 CSVVTQGPPYEQYF TGCAGCGTTGTAACTCAGGGGCCTCCCTACGAGCAGTACTTC
TRBJ1-4 . . TRBV5-4 CASSLAGVEKLFF TGTGCCAGCAGCTTGGCCGGGGTTGAAAAACTGTTTTTT
TRBJ1-2 . . TRBV9 CASSLVGEESVQGYTF TGTGCCAGCAGCCTAGTGGGGGAGGAGTCGGTCCAGGGCTACACCTTC
TRBJ2-2 . TRBD2 TRBV6-4 CASSASGVVGELFF TGTGCCAGCAGCGCCAGCGGGGTGGTCGGGGAGCTGTTTTTT
TRBJ1-1 . . TRBV5-1 CASILDSHNTEAFF .
TRBJ1-5 . TRBD1 TRBV7-2 CASSLNPPQGLFNQPQHF TGTGCCAGCAGCTTAAACCCCCCACAGGGGCTCTTTAATCAGCCCCAGCATTTT
TRBJ1-1 once . TRBV5-4 CASSLNKNTEAFF TGTGCCAGCAGCTTGAATAAGAACACTGAAGCTTTCTTT
TRBJ2-2 . . TRBV5-1 CASSRQAVAGELFF TGCGCCAGCAGTAGACAGGCGGTCGCCGGGGAGCTGTTTTTT
TRBJ1-2 . . TRBV9 CASSVGERGYTF TGTGCCAGCAGCGTCGGGGAACGTGGCTACACCTTC
TRBJ2-5 once . TRBV18 CASSPPSGQETQYF TGTGCCAGCTCACCACCGAGCGGCCAAGAGACCCAGTACTTC
TRBJ2-5 . . TRBV7-2 CASSYPGSGETQYF TGTGCCAGCAGTTACCCAGGGTCCGGGGAGACCCAGTACTTC
TRBJ1-6 once . TRBV6-5 CASSYRRGGNSPLHF TGTGCCAGCAGTTACCGAAGGGGTGGTAATTCACCCCTCCACTTT
TRBJ2-1 . TRBD2 TRBV3-1/TRBV3-2 CASSQRWVSGGENNEQFF TGTGCCAGCAGCCAACGCTGGGTTAGCGGGGGGGAAAACAATGAGCAGTTCTTC
TRBJ1-1 . . TRBV7-2 CASSLMGASSEAFF TGTGCCAGCAGCTTAATGGGGGCCTCTAGTGAAGCTTTCTTT
TRBJ2-5 . TRBD1 TRBV19 CATLSGQGSQYF TGTGCCACCCTGTCGGGACAGGGAAGTCAGTACTTC
TRBJ1-2 . . TRBV4-3 CASSQDLQGYGYTF TGCGCCAGCAGCCAAGATTTACAGGGCTATGGCTACACCTTC
TRBJ1-6 . . TRBV19 CASKRGTIDNSPLHF TGTGCCAGTAAAAGGGGGACGATAGATAATTCACCCCTCCACTTT
TRBJ2-7 . . TRBV4-3 CASSQAPRTASYEQYF TGCGCCAGCAGCCAAGCTCCTAGGACAGCCTCCTACGAGCAGTACTTC
TRBJ1-1 . . TRBV12-5 CASGYYHDPRAGTEAFF TGTGCTAGTGGTTACTACCATGACCCTAGGGCGGGCACTGAAGCTTTCTTT
TRBJ1-2 . . TRBV5-4 CASSLDLGNYGYTF TGTGCCAGCAGCTTGGACTTGGGCAACTATGGCTACACCTTC
TRBJ1-1 . TRBD1 TRBV6-6 CASSRGTGGLNTEAFF TGTGCCAGCAGTCGCGGGACAGGGGGTCTGAACACTGAAGCTTTCTTT
TRBJ1-2 once . TRBV11-2 CASSLALTGSYGYTF TGTGCCAGCAGCTTAGCCCTAACAGGGTCCTATGGCTACACCTTC
TRBJ1-2 . TRBD1 TRBV5-4 CASSGKDRGRDGYTF TGTGCCAGCAGCGGGAAGGACAGGGGGCGAGATGGCTACACCTTC
TRBJ2-2 . TRBD1 TRBV19 CASSLPYRGRNTGELFF TGTGCCAGTAGTCTCCCCTACAGGGGTAGGAACACCGGGGAGCTGTTTTTT
TRBJ1-5 . . TRBV10-3 CAISESEGGSNQPQHF TGTGCCATCAGTGAGTCGGAGGGCGGTAGCAATCAGCCCCAGCATTTT
TRBJ1-2 . . TRBV5-1 CASSTAVGGSYGYTF TGCGCCAGCAGCACGGCCGTGGGGGGATCCTATGGCTACACCTTC
TRBJ2-5 . TRBD1 TRBV7-7 CASSHYRGRGETQYF TGTGCTAGCAGCCACTACAGGGGGCGCGGAGAGACCCAGTACTTC
TRBJ1-5 . . TRBV6-2/TRBV6-3 CASSYVGRTNQPQHF TGTGCCAGCAGTTACGTGGGCAGAACAAATCAGCCCCAGCATTTT
TRBJ1-2 . TRBD1 TRBV5-1 CASNQGQGRDYTF TGCGCCAGCAACCAGGGACAGGGTCGCGACTACACCTTC
TRBJ1-1 . . TRBV19 CASGIQGVGGTEAFF TGTGCCAGTGGTATACAGGGCGTGGGCGGCACTGAAGCTTTCTTT
TRBJ1-3 once . TRBV4-1 CASSQGLGEEGNTIYF TGCGCCAGCAGCCAAGGCTTAGGAGAAGAAGGAAACACCATATATTTT
TRBJ1-6 . . TRBV27 CASSPTPYNSPLHF TGTGCCAGCAGTCCGACACCATATAATTCACCCCTCCACTTT
TRBJ2-3 . . TRBV7-9 CASSRPAIGADTQYF TGTGCCAGCAGCCGACCGGCAATAGGGGCAGATACGCAGTATTTT
TRBJ2-3 . TRBD2 TRBV27 CASTISGGADTQYF TGTGCCAGCACCATTAGCGGGGGGGCAGATACGCAGTATTTT
TRBJ2-1 . TRBD2 TRBV20-1 CSASPGTSGDNEQFF TGCAGTGCTAGTCCCGGGACTAGCGGGGACAATGAGCAGTTCTTC
TRBJ2-1 . . TRBV11-2 CASSFRDSPTTYNEQFF TGTGCCAGCAGCTTTCGTGACAGTCCAACCACCTACAATGAGCAGTTCTTC
TRBJ2-5 . . TRBV4-1 CASSQGVGSGETQYF TGCGCCAGCAGCCAAGGGGTGGGCTCAGGGGAGACCCAGTACTTC